This TCR beta chain was documented in a study of cytomegalovirus exposure and HLA in healthy donors. Study-wide results and caveats: Further analysis, carried out later, found HLA-associated TCR beta chains more clonally expanded than equally common other chains. TCR beta sequences reportedly predicted the HLA-A and HLA-B alleles of most subjects accurately. Cytomegalovirus status was reportedly diagnosed by the classifier with high sensitivity and specificity.

The PCR made use of 60 Vbeta and 13 Jbeta primers. The table came from immunoSEQ multiplex PCR; TCRdb's copy has only in-frame clones and leaves some out. The sample has some 150,000 clones; 70% to 90% are singletons. This CDR3 has 13 residues. Per the germline V gene, CDR1 is LNHDA and CDR2 is SQIVND (reference sequence). Deletions cut 10 bases from V and 3 bases from J, with 13 bases between. Concerning this clone itself: As yet, its antigen is unknown.

The chain uses TRBV19 and TRBJ1-5; D ambiguous. What was sequenced was PBMCs. The receptor's source is a woman in her twenties or thirties in good health and CMV-seronegative. This chain's CDR3 is CATQLSPNQPQHF. The CDR3 region has the DNA TGTGCCACTCAATTAAGCCCCAATCAGCCCCAGCATTTT.